These T cell receptor beta chains were read from a single sample in a study of low-dose radiotherapy and immunotherapy resistance in tumors. Using its own MiXCR run on the reads, TCRdb lists one record per CDR3 protein. The table records tens of thousands of distinct CDR3 sequences, less than 25% of them present only once. Sequenced material: PBMCs, taken after low-dose radiotherapy plus immunotherapy. The receptors here all came from a female donor with ovarian cancer. The CDR3 runs from the conserved cysteine through the conserved F or W. Each record gives: clone size, V gene, D gene, J gene, CDR3 DNA, CDR3 protein. D genes are given only for firm matches. Not all rows give a size; the values are once, few, many and, for expanded clones, a class.

many,TRBV2,-,TRBJ1-3,TGTGCCAGCAGCCCTCAAGGGGGTGGAAACACCATATATTTT,CASSPQGGGNTIYF
many,TRBV24-1,-,TRBJ1-5,TGTGCCACCAGTGATTCGGGGGATCAGCCCCAGCATTTT,CATSDSGDQPQHF
many,TRBV29-1,-,TRBJ1-1,TGCAGCGCCGAGAACACTGAAGCTTTCTTT,CSAENTEAFF
medium-sized,TRBV27,-,TRBJ1-2,TGTGCCAGCAGTTTGATAGGCCCGAACATTTTTCACTATGGCTACACCTTC,CASSLIGPNIFHYGYTF
many,TRBV30,TRBD1,TRBJ2-2,TGTGCCTGGACAGGGGGTGACCACACCGGGGAGCTGTTTTTT,CAWTGGDHTGELFF
many,TRBV10-3,-,TRBJ2-3,TGTGCCATCAGTGAGGGGGACACACGTGAGGCAGATACGCAGTATTTT,CAISEGDTREADTQYF
many,TRBV25-1,TRBD1,TRBJ1-3,TGTGCCAGCAGTGAATATAAAACCGAGCCCCCCGACAGGGACGGAGGAAACACCATATATTTT,CASSEYKTEPPDRDGGNTIYF
few,TRBV29-1,-,TRBJ2-7,TGCAGGGATGTGGGGGTCGTGGTAACCTACGAGCAGTACTTC,CRDVGVVVTYEQYF
medium-sized,TRBV5-1,-,TRBJ2-7,TGCGCCAGCAGCTCCTACACTGCCTCCTACGAGCAGTACTTC,CASSSYTASYEQYF
few,TRBV2,-,TRBJ2-2,TGTGCCAGCAGTGAAGCGGGGGGCACCGGGGAGCTGTTTTTT,CASSEAGGTGELFF
-,TRBV2,TRBD1,TRBJ2-6,TGTGCCAGCAGCCAGGGGGCTGGGGCCAACGTCCTGACTTTC,CASSQGAGANVLTF
medium-sized,TRBV6-1,-,TRBJ1-5,TGTGCCAGCAGTGCAAGGCAGGCAGCCCAGAGCAATCAGCCCCAGCATTTT,CASSARQAAQSNQPQHF
-,TRBV18,-,TRBJ2-2,TGTGCCAGCTCACCACCACTGGGCGGACCCACCGGGGAGCTGTTTTTT,CASSPPLGGPTGELFF
-,TRBV20-1,TRBD1,TRBJ2-5,TGCAGTGCTAGGACAGGGCCGGGAGAGACCCAGTACTTC,CSARTGPGETQYF
many,TRBV10-1,-,TRBJ2-2,TGCGCCAGCAGTGAATCAGGGGTCACCGGGGAGCTGTTTTTT,CASSESGVTGELFF
-,TRBV2,-,TRBJ2-1,TGTGCCACCGGACTGCACAATGAGCAGTTCTTC,CATGLHNEQFF
many,TRBV6-1,-,TRBJ1-2,TGTGCCAGCAGTGAAGGGACTTTTGGTTATGGCTACACCTTC,CASSEGTFGYGYTF
many,TRBV19,-,TRBJ2-1,TGTGCCAGTACTGGGGATTGGGACTTACTACACGGTGAGCAGTTCTTC,CASTGDWDLLHGEQFF
-,TRBV21-1,-,TRBJ1-5,TGTGCCAGCAGCAAACTCCGACAGGGACGCCGGCCGGATCATAGCAATCAGCCCCAGCATTTT,CASSKLRQGRRPDHSNQPQHF
-,TRBV30,-,TRBJ1-1,TGTGCCTGGAACGTGGGCAACATGAACACTGAAGCTTTCTTT,CAWNVGNMNTEAFF
many,TRBV14,TRBD1,TRBJ1-3,TGTGCCAGCAGCGAAACCCGACAGGGGAAGACAGGAGGAAACACCATATATTTT,CASSETRQGKTGGNTIYF
many,TRBV2,-,TRBJ2-5,TGTGCCAGCCTAATCAAACCGGGCCAAGAGACCCAGTACTTC,CASLIKPGQETQYF